A selection of T cell receptor beta chains follows, all from one sample in a study of Ad26.COV2.S vaccination and SARS-CoV-2 variants. Using immunoSEQ multiplex PCR, the repertoire was profiled, and TCRdb retains in-frame clones only, with some absent. The sample consists of about 320,000 clones, 70% to 90% of them appearing once. This specimen was peripheral blood, taken in a trial of Ad26.COV2.S vaccine versus placebo. All receptors come from a person aged 18-60 years who received the Ad26.COV2.S COVID-19 vaccine or a placebo. Each CDR3 is given without its conserved first and last residue. Each record gives: V gene, clone size, J gene, CDR3 protein. Clone sizes are given selectively: once, few, many, or a class where the clone is expanded.

>TRBV7-9|.|TRBJ2-5
ASSPGGRARETQY
>TRBV29-1|few|TRBJ2-1
SVLPGSFLNEQF
>TRBV9|.|TRBJ2-2
ASSVSRVGELF
>TRBV20-1|.|TRBJ2-7
SAGGAYEQY
>TRBV6-5|.|TRBJ1-1
ASKLALGNTEAF
>TRBV3-1/TRBV3-2|.|TRBJ2-3
ASSPRTNTDTQY
>TRBV7-9|.|TRBJ2-3
ASSLAQRGVHL
>TRBV28|.|TRBJ2-7
ASSSPGPGYEQY
>TRBV9|.|TRBJ2-3
ASSGGLAEGTDTQY
>TRBV3-1/TRBV3-2|.|TRBJ2-2
ASSPPGPLRGTGELF
>TRBV28|.|TRBJ1-1
ASSSPPTVNTEAF
>TRBV27|.|TRBJ2-2
ASSLDRLAYTGELF